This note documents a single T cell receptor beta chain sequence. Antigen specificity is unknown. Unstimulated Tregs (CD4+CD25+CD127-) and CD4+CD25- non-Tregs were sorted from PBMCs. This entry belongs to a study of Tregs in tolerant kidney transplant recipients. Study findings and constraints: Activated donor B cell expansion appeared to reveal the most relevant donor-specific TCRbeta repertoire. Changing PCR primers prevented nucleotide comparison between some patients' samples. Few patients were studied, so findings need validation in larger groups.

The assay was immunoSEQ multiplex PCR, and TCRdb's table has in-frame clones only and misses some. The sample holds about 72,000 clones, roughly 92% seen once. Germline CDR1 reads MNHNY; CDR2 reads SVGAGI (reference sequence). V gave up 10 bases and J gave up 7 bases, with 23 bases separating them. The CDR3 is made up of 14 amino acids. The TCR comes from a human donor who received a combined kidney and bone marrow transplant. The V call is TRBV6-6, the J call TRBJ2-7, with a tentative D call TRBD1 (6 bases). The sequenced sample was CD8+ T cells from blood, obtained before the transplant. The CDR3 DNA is TGTGCCACCGAAAGGAACGGCCAGGGGTGGGAGCAGTACTTC. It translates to CATERNGQGWEQYF.